This passage covers 15 T cell receptor beta chains from one sample sequenced in a study of PD-L1 blockade in urothelial cancer. TCRdb keeps only in-frame clones here, not all; method: immunoSEQ multiplex PCR. The sample has tens of thousands of clones, 65% to 85% seen once. As for time point: pretreatment peripheral blood. The sequencing used PBMCs, collected around atezolizumab (anti-PD-L1) treatment. The receptors were gathered from a man aged 55 to 69 with urothelial cancer.

In this sample, this clone turned up once. The rearrangement uses TRBV7-3 and TRBJ2-2; D is perhaps TRBD1 (5 bases). Trimming took off 5 bases at V and 7 bases at J, with 14 bases between the two ends. Germline lookup yields CDR1 SGHTA and CDR2 FQGTGA. The CDR3 runs 14 residues. In nucleotides, the CDR3 is TGTGCCAGCAGCCCCCAGGGTTTCGGCGGGGAGCTGTTTTTT. Amino acid sequence: CASSPQGFGGELFF. Supplemented by reference TRBV7-3 and TRBJ2-2, the full variable domain reads GAGVSQTPSNKVTEKGKYVELRCDPISGHTALYWYRQSLGQGPEFLIYFQGTGAADDSGLPNDRFFAVRPEGSVSTLKIQRTERGDSAVYLCASSPQGFGGELFFGEGSRLTVL.

The gene calls are TRBV7-3 and TRBJ2-7; D is perhaps TRBD2 (5 bases). This CDR3 is built from 12 residues. Trimming cost V 1 base and J 6 bases, with 7 bases left between them. Per the germline V gene, CDR1 is SGHTA and CDR2 is FQGTGA. The CDR3 nucleotides read TGTGCCAGCAGCTTAAAAGAGGGCGAGCAGTACTTC. This gives the protein CASSLKEGEQYF.

This clone has only one observation. The chain links TRBV5-1 to TRBJ1-4; 8 positions agree with TRBD1. This CDR3 contains 14 residues. V was pared by 3 bases and J by 7 bases, with 5 bases of the junction left unmatched. The germline CDR1 and CDR2 sequences are SGHRS and YFSETQ. CDR3 protein: CASSSTGGGEKLFF. CDR3 coding DNA: TGCGCCAGCAGCTCCACAGGGGGGGGTGAAAAACTGTTTTTT. Together with reference TRBV5-1 and TRBJ1-4, the CDR3 gives the full variable domain: KAGVTQTPRYLIKTRGQQVTLSCSPISGHRSVSWYQQTPGQGLQFLFEYFSETQRNKGNFPGRFSGRQFSNSRSEMNVSTLELGDSALYLCASSSTGGGEKLFFGSGTQLSVL.

The V and J genes are TRBV28 and TRBJ1-4, with D possibly matching TRBD1 (5 bases). The CDR3 consists of 14 residues. Per germline, CDR1 MDHEN and CDR2 SYDVKM. The ends were cut back, 5 bases at V and 3 bases at J, with 10 bases in the middle. This chain's CDR3 is CASSQGGANEKLFF. CDR3 bases: TGTGCCAGCAGTCAGGGAGGGGCTAATGAAAAACTGTTTTTT.

The chain has TRBV10-1 and TRBJ2-4; 9 bases line up with TRBD1. Germline V gene data show CDR1 as WNHNN and CDR2 as SYGVQD (reference sequence). With V trimmed by 6 bases and J by 8 bases, 11 bases remained unmatched. The CDR3 covers 15 residues. CDR3 in amino acids: CASSDTGTGTDIQYF. The DNA of the CDR3 is TGCGCCAGCAGCGACACCGGGACAGGGACGGACATTCAGTACTTC.

CDR3 amino acids: CASGRDTGGVNYGYTF. In nucleotides, the CDR3 is TGTGCTAGTGGGAGGGACACCGGAGGTGTTAACTATGGCTACACCTTC. The V call is TRBV12-5, the J call TRBJ1-2; TRBD1 is a possible D gene (6 bases). The CDR3 length is 16 residues. CDR1 is LGHNT and CDR2 is FRNRAP in the germline V gene. Trimming pared 6 bases from V and 1 base from J, leaving 18 bases between.

The chain carries TRBV4-3 and TRBJ2-7; TRBD2 might be the D (6 bases). CDR1 and CDR2 from the germline V gene are LGHNA and YSLEER. Trimming pared 6 bases from V and 4 bases from J, leaving 10 bases between. The length of the CDR3 is 12 residues. CDR3 residues: CASSQGGYEQYF. The DNA of the CDR3 is TGCGCCAGCAGTCAGGGAGGTTACGAGCAGTACTTC.

In this sample, this clone turned up once. The CDR3 bases are TGTGCCAGCATCTATGGTGGCAGCGGAAATGAAAAACTGTTTTTT. It yields the protein CASIYGGSGNEKLFF. The chain recombines TRBV2 with TRBJ1-4; no clear D gene. Deletions cut 7 bases from V and 5 bases from J, with 17 bases between. Germline V gene sequence: CDR1 SNHLY, CDR2 FYNNEI. The CDR3 is made up of 15 amino acids.

V gene TRBV9 combines with J gene TRBJ2-5, with TRBD1 as a possible D gene (6 bases). V lost 2 bases, J lost 1 base, and 9 bases lay in between. Germline lookup yields CDR1 SGDLS and CDR2 YYNGEE. This CDR3 region has 14 residues. The CDR3 region has the DNA TGTGCCAGCAGCGTGCAGGGGTCCCAAGAGACCCAGTACTTC. Encoded protein: CASSVQGSQETQYF.

The chain joins TRBV7-8 to TRBJ1-2; 10 positions agree with TRBD1. Germline V gene sequence: CDR1 SGHVS, CDR2 FQNEAQ. With V trimmed by 5 bases and J by 7 bases, 7 bases remained unmatched. The length of the CDR3 is 14 residues. Written as DNA, the CDR3 is TGTGCCAGCAGCGGTAGGGACAGGGGATCTGGCTACACCTTC. Protein: CASSGRDRGSGYTF.

This clone was recorded once. The V and J genes are TRBV9 and TRBJ1-1, with a tentative D call TRBD1 (5 bases). The V gene's germline CDR1 is SGDLS and CDR2 YYNGEE. Between the trimmed V and J ends, which lost 0 bases and 5 bases, there was a span of 14 bases. The CDR3 sequence is 15 residues long. The CDR3 is CASSVESQGLTEAFF. CDR3 nucleotide sequence: TGTGCCAGCAGCGTAGAATCTCAGGGTTTGACTGAAGCTTTCTTT.

The chain carries TRBV7-9 and TRBJ2-1; D might be TRBD2 (6 bases). This CDR3 has 14 amino acids. Germline assignment: CDR1 SEHNR and CDR2 FQNEAQ (reference sequence). V was pared by 3 bases and J by 7 bases, with 13 bases between. CDR3 DNA: TGTGCCAGCAGCTTGGTGGGAGGCGTAAATGAGCAGTTCTTC. Its protein is CASSLVGGVNEQFF.

The rearrangement joins TRBV6-6 to TRBJ2-7, with 9 bases lining up with TRBD1. Germline values: CDR1 MNHNY, CDR2 SVGAGI (reference sequence). Germline trimming cut 2 bases from V and 2 bases from J; bases unmatched to any gene: 1. This CDR3 has 14 amino acids. The CDR3 sequence is CASSYGTGTYEQYF. Written as DNA, the CDR3 is TGTGCCAGCAGTTACGGGACAGGGACCTACGAGCAGTACTTC.

The chain recombines TRBV18 with TRBJ1-4; 12 bases line up with TRBD1. The CDR3 has 18 amino acids. Trimming took 4 bases from V and 2 from J; bases not matched to a gene: 8. Germline CDR1 is KGHSH and CDR2 is LQKENI. The CDR3: CASSLRPGQGATNEKLFF. The CDR3 DNA sequence: TGTGCCAGCTCACTTAGACCGGGACAGGGGGCGACTAATGAAAAACTGTTTTTT.

This chain joins TRBV18 and TRBJ2-7; the D gene is possibly TRBD2 (5 bases). From germline, CDR1 is KGHSH and CDR2 LQKENI. The germline V and J ends were trimmed by 2 bases and 5 bases, with 10 bases remaining between them. The CDR3 length is 13 residues. CDR3 sequence: CASSPASEDEQYF. CDR3 nucleotides: TGTGCCAGCTCACCAGCCTCGGAGGACGAGCAGTACTTC.